This is a list of T cell receptor beta chains from one sample in a study of OX40 agonist ivuxolimab in advanced cancers. Repertoires were generated with immunoSEQ multiplex PCR, while TCRdb's copy carries only in-frame clones and drops some. The sample includes approximately 76,000 clones, roughly 85% of them seen just once. The specimen comprised CD4+ or CD8+ T cells sorted from blood, sampled in a trial of the OX40 agonist ivuxolimab. The receptor set was obtained from an adult with an advanced solid tumor such as melanoma, head and neck, liver or kidney cancer. Both conserved end residues are part of each CDR3. Each record gives: D gene, J gene, clone size, V gene, CDR3 protein, CDR3 DNA. D genes are given only for firm matches. Expanded clones are given a class, and other clones once, few, many or no size at all.

D: .; J: TRBJ2-5; size: .; V: TRBV2; CDR3: CASSEGWQGDEKTQYF; DNA: TGTGCCAGCAGTGAAGGGTGGCAGGGTGATGAGAAGACCCAGTACTTC
D: .; J: TRBJ2-3; size: few; V: TRBV7-2; CDR3: CASSLGSVGGTDTQYF; DNA: TGTGCCAGCAGCTTAGGAAGCGTTGGGGGCACAGATACGCAGTATTTT
D: TRBD1; J: TRBJ2-7; size: few; V: TRBV4-1; CDR3: CASSQDGTGGYEQYF; DNA: TGCGCCAGCAGCCAAGATGGGACAGGGGGCTACGAGCAGTACTTC
D: .; J: TRBJ1-2; size: .; V: TRBV7-2; CDR3: CASSLVSRQGPANYGYTF; DNA: TGTGCCAGCAGCTTAGTATCCCGTCAGGGCCCAGCTAACTATGGCTACACCTTC
D: .; J: TRBJ2-7; size: .; V: TRBV5-6; CDR3: CASSLVGTGNYF; DNA: .
D: .; J: TRBJ2-7; size: .; V: TRBV4-2; CDR3: CASSQTGTAGGEQYF; DNA: TGTGCCAGCAGCCAAACCGGGACCGCGGGTGGTGAGCAGTACTTC
D: .; J: TRBJ1-4; size: .; V: TRBV7-3; CDR3: CASSPQGGWGEKLFF; DNA: TGTGCCAGCAGCCCCCAGGGAGGATGGGGTGAAAAACTGTTTTTT
D: TRBD1; J: TRBJ1-2; size: .; V: TRBV30; CDR3: CAWSVSDRGQGYTF; DNA: TGTGCCTGGAGTGTGTCGGACAGGGGGCAAGGCTACACCTTC
D: .; J: TRBJ2-1; size: .; V: TRBV30; CDR3: CAWILYNEQFF; DNA: TGTGCCTGGATACTGTACAATGAGCAGTTCTTC
D: .; J: TRBJ1-5; size: .; V: TRBV7-9; CDR3: CASSLVPGVGGNQPQHF; DNA: TGTGCCAGCAGCTTAGTCCCTGGTGTCGGGGGGAACCAGCCCCAGCATTTT
D: .; J: TRBJ2-5; size: .; V: TRBV7-3; CDR3: CASSSAPDSETQYF; DNA: TGTGCCAGCAGCTCAGCCCCTGACTCAGAGACCCAGTACTTC
D: .; J: TRBJ1-3; size: .; V: TRBV7-2; CDR3: CASSLAAGAGNTIYF; DNA: TGTGCCAGCAGCTTAGCGGCGGGGGCCGGAAACACCATATATTTT
D: TRBD1; J: TRBJ2-2; size: .; V: TRBV5-1; CDR3: CASSSLTGDWDTGELFF; DNA: TGCGCCAGCAGCTCCCTGACAGGGGATTGGGACACCGGGGAGCTGTTTTTT
D: .; J: TRBJ2-7; size: once; V: TRBV29-1; CDR3: CSGLDGYEQYF; DNA: TGCAGCGGCCTGGACGGCTACGAGCAGTACTTC
D: .; J: TRBJ1-2; size: .; V: TRBV7-2; CDR3: CASSPYGGSGYGYTF; DNA: TGTGCCAGCAGCCCATACGGAGGATCTGGCTATGGCTACACCTTC
D: .; J: TRBJ1-5; size: .; V: TRBV6-5; CDR3: CASRGQPNQPQHF; DNA: TGTGCCAGCAGGGGACAACCCAATCAGCCCCAGCATTTT
D: .; J: TRBJ1-2; size: .; V: TRBV19; CDR3: CASTPMRGNYGYTF; DNA: TGTGCCAGTACTCCAATGCGGGGGAACTATGGCTACACCTTC
D: .; J: TRBJ2-1; size: .; V: TRBV7-2; CDR3: CASSTFPRGPNNEQFF; DNA: TGTGCCAGCAGCACCTTCCCCCGGGGCCCAAACAATGAGCAGTTCTTC
D: .; J: TRBJ1-2; size: .; V: TRBV7-2; CDR3: CASSLGAESYGYTF; DNA: TGTGCCAGCAGCCTGGGGGCTGAAAGCTATGGCTACACCTTC
D: .; J: TRBJ2-6; size: .; V: TRBV7-3; CDR3: CASSPGSGGPGANVLTF; DNA: TGTGCCAGCAGCCCTGGGAGTGGGGGTCCTGGGGCCAACGTCCTGACTTTC
D: .; J: TRBJ1-3; size: .; V: TRBV4-2; CDR3: CASSRLPTGDTIYF; DNA: TGTGCCAGCAGCCGACTACCGACTGGGGACACCATATATTTT
D: TRBD2; J: TRBJ2-2; size: .; V: TRBV10-3; CDR3: CAISLLAGGNTGELFF; DNA: TGTGCCATCAGTCTTCTGGCGGGGGGGAACACCGGGGAGCTGTTTTTT
D: TRBD1; J: TRBJ2-5; size: .; V: TRBV29-1; CDR3: CSVRPGQYQETQYF; DNA: TGCAGCGTTAGACCGGGACAGTACCAAGAGACCCAGTACTTC
D: TRBD1; J: TRBJ1-2; size: .; V: TRBV19; CDR3: CATAPGQGGYGYTF; DNA: TGTGCCACCGCGCCGGGACAGGGGGGCTATGGCTACACCTTC
D: .; J: TRBJ1-3; size: .; V: TRBV6-5; CDR3: CASSKQGSPGNTIYF; DNA: TGTGCCAGCAGCAAACAGGGAAGCCCTGGAAACACCATATATTTT
D: .; J: TRBJ2-5; size: .; V: TRBV5-6; CDR3: CASSPGPGETQYF; DNA: TGTGCCAGCAGCCCGGGACCCGGAGAGACCCAGTACTTC
D: TRBD1; J: TRBJ1-1; size: .; V: TRBV7-2; CDR3: CASREQGDTEAFF; DNA: TGTGCCAGCAGGGAACAGGGGGACACTGAAGCTTTCTTT
D: .; J: TRBJ2-2; size: .; V: TRBV2; CDR3: CASLREGTGELFF; DNA: TGTGCCAGTCTCAGGGAAGGCACCGGGGAGCTGTTTTTT
D: .; J: TRBJ1-6; size: .; V: TRBV19; CDR3: CASSVRDPPLHF; DNA: TGTGCCAGTAGTGTCCGGGACCCACCCCTCCACTTT
D: .; J: TRBJ2-4; size: .; V: TRBV4-1; CDR3: CASSQGRVINLAKNIQYF; DNA: TGCGCCAGCAGCCAAGGAAGGGTTATAAACCTAGCCAAAAACATTCAGTACTTC
D: .; J: TRBJ2-7; size: .; V: TRBV6-5; CDR3: CASKGRVSYEQYF; DNA: TGTGCCAGCAAGGGCAGGGTCTCCTACGAGCAGTACTTC
D: .; J: TRBJ1-4; size: few; V: TRBV27; CDR3: CASGGHTNEKLFF; DNA: TGTGCCAGCGGGGGACACACTAATGAAAAACTGTTTTTT
D: .; J: TRBJ2-3; size: .; V: TRBV11-2; CDR3: CASSLDNVGTDTQYF; DNA: TGTGCCAGCAGCTTAGATAACGTTGGCACAGATACGCAGTATTTT
D: .; J: TRBJ1-5; size: .; V: TRBV10-1; CDR3: CASLRRNQPQHF; DNA: TGCGCCAGCCTCCGGCGGAATCAGCCCCAGCATTTT
D: .; J: TRBJ1-6; size: .; V: TRBV5-5; CDR3: CASSYYNSPLHF; DNA: TGTGCCAGCAGCTACTATAATTCACCCCTCCACTTT
D: .; J: TRBJ2-5; size: .; V: TRBV4-3; CDR3: CASSQGAPGETQYF; DNA: TGCGCCAGCAGCCAAGGGGCCCCGGGGGAGACCCAGTACTTC
D: .; J: TRBJ1-4; size: .; V: TRBV7-9; CDR3: CASTRSGGGEKLFF; DNA: TGTGCCAGCACACGCAGCGGGGGAGGGGAAAAACTGTTTTTT
D: .; J: TRBJ1-1; size: .; V: TRBV4-1; CDR3: CASSQEGTQNTEAFF; DNA: TGCGCCAGCAGCCAAGAAGGAACACAGAACACTGAAGCTTTCTTT
D: TRBD2; J: TRBJ2-3; size: .; V: TRBV5-1; CDR3: CASSSGGLAGLDTQYF; DNA: TGCGCCAGCAGCTCAGGCGGACTAGCGGGGCTCGATACGCAGTATTTT
D: .; J: TRBJ1-2; size: .; V: TRBV6-1; CDR3: CASSGSGGTGRGYTF; DNA: TGTGCCAGCAGTGGTTCCGGGGGGACGGGTAGGGGCTACACCTTC
D: .; J: TRBJ2-2; size: .; V: TRBV21-1; CDR3: CASSKAPGQGAGGELFF; DNA: TGTGCCAGCAGCAAGGCACCGGGACAGGGGGCGGGCGGGGAGCTGTTTTTT
D: .; J: TRBJ2-3; size: .; V: TRBV27; CDR3: CASSFGRPGTDTQYF; DNA: TGTGCCAGCAGTTTTGGTCGGCCGGGCACAGATACGCAGTATTTT
D: TRBD2; J: TRBJ2-7; size: .; V: TRBV27; CDR3: CASSLLAGDYEQYF; DNA: TGTGCCAGCAGTTTACTAGCGGGGGATTACGAGCAGTACTTC
D: TRBD1; J: TRBJ1-4; size: .; V: TRBV7-9; CDR3: CASSAQGGEKLFF; DNA: TGTGCCAGCAGCGCGCAGGGGGGTGAAAAACTGTTTTTT
D: .; J: TRBJ1-3; size: .; V: TRBV21-1; CDR3: CASSPVSGNTIYF; DNA: TGTGCCAGCAGCCCCGTGTCTGGAAACACCATATATTTT
D: .; J: TRBJ2-2; size: once; V: TRBV9; CDR3: CASSVAGGANTGELFF; DNA: TGTGCCAGCAGCGTAGCGGGTGGAGCGAACACCGGGGAGCTGTTTTTT